One and the same sample provided the 21 T cell receptor beta chains below, sequenced in a study of blood T cell repertoires in COVID-19. Clones were sequenced by immunoSEQ multiplex PCR, and TCRdb holds only the in-frame ones, with some missing. The data hold tens of thousands of clones, with roughly 77% observed a single time. What was sequenced was peripheral blood. The receptors derive from a human donor with active or convalescent COVID-19. The donor label of this sample is uncertain.

The gene calls are TRBV29-1 and TRBJ2-1; D is perhaps TRBD1 (6 bases). The CDR3 contains 16 residues. Germline CDR1 is SQVTM and CDR2 is ANQGSEA. Trimming removed 8 bases at V and 4 bases at J, with 24 bases between. CDR3 sequence (DNA): TGCAGCTCCCTTTTGGGGTCGGACAGAATATACAATGAGCAGTTCTTC. As protein: CSSLLGSDRIYNEQFF.

The CDR3 is CASRTGQGIFGDTQYF. CDR3 nucleotide sequence: TGTGCCAGCAGAACAGGACAGGGGATATTTGGAGATACGCAGTATTTT. The chain has TRBV5-8 and TRBJ2-3, with TRBD1 matching over 9 bases. The CDR3 extends over 16 amino acids. Per the germline V gene, CDR1 is SGHTS and CDR2 is YDEGEE. Trimming at V came to 5 bases and at J to 5 bases, leaving 12 bases not matched to a gene. Based on the CDR3 plus reference TRBV5-8 and TRBJ2-3, the full variable domain is EAGVTQSPTHLIKTRGQQATLRCSPISGHTSVYWYQQALGLGLQFLLWYDEGEERNRGNFPPRFSGRQFPNYSSELNVNALELEDSALYLCASRTGQGIFGDTQYFGPGTRLTVL.

The sample holds a few counts of this clone. The V call is TRBV24-1, the J call TRBJ2-1; 10 bases agree with TRBD2. The germline V gene has CDR1 KGHDR and CDR2 SFDVKD. This CDR3 has 16 amino acids. V was clipped by 4 bases and J by 5 bases; unmatched bases: 7. The CDR3 reads CATSETSGRANNEQFF. Written as DNA, the CDR3 is TGTGCCACCAGTGAAACAAGCGGGAGGGCTAACAATGAGCAGTTCTTC.

The rearrangement joins TRBV27 to TRBJ2-5, with D maybe TRBD2 (5 bases). This CDR3 has 14 amino acids. Germline V CDR1 and CDR2: MNHEY, SMNVEV (reference sequence). Trimming removed 6 bases at V and 5 bases at J, with 16 bases between. The CDR3 DNA reads TGTGCCAGCAGACCTCACGAGGGTCGGGAGACCCAGTACTTC. This translates into CASRPHEGRETQYF.

V gene TRBV3-1 (or the pseudogene TRBV3-2) combines with J gene TRBJ1-5; tentative D call: TRBD1 (5 bases). The germline gives CDR1 LGHDT, CDR2 YNNKEL (reference sequence). This CDR3 has 14 residues. V was clipped by 4 bases and J by 8 bases, with 15 bases between them. CDR3 region: CASSLRDSPEPQHF. DNA of the CDR3: TGTGCCAGCAGCCTCCGAGACAGTCCTGAGCCCCAGCATTTT.

The chain links TRBV15 to TRBJ2-7; 7 bases agree with TRBD1. There are 14 residues in the CDR3. V lost 5 bases and J lost 1; bases outside the gene matches: 5. Germline CDR1 is LNHNV and CDR2 is YYDKDF (reference sequence). The CDR3 loop reads CATSQQGRSYEQYF. The CDR3 bases are TGTGCCACCAGCCAACAGGGGCGTTCCTACGAGCAGTACTTC.

The chain has TRBV6-1 and TRBJ2-1, with D possibly TRBD2 on 6 matching bases. CDR3 size: 15 residues. V was shortened by 2 bases and J by 3 bases, with 11 bases between the two germline ends. Germline V CDR1 and CDR2: MNHNS, SASEGT. The CDR3 protein is CASSERGDFYNEQFF. The CDR3, as DNA: TGTGCCAGCAGTGAAAGAGGGGACTTCTACAATGAGCAGTTCTTC.

The V gene is TRBV14, the J gene TRBJ1-2; D gene ambiguous. Germline values: CDR1 SGHDN, CDR2 FVKESK. The CDR3 extends over 14 amino acids. Between the trimmed V and J ends, which lost 1 base and 3 bases, there was a span of 9 bases. This chain's CDR3 is CASSQAGGYYGYTF. In nucleotides, the CDR3 is TGTGCCAGCAGCCAAGCGGGAGGCTACTATGGCTACACCTTC.

V gene TRBV11-2 combines with J gene TRBJ1-2; no definite D call. The CDR3 runs 14 residues. The germline V gene has CDR1 SGHAT and CDR2 FQNNGV. Trimming stripped 1 base from V and 2 bases from J, with 8 bases between. In DNA, the CDR3 is TGTGCCAGCAGCTTAGTTGCAGGAAACTATGGCTACACCTTC. It is translated as CASSLVAGNYGYTF.

This chain links TRBV9 with TRBJ2-2; tentative D call: TRBD2 (5 bases). V dropped 4 bases and J dropped 5 bases, with 6 bases sitting between them. The CDR3 is 12 residues long. Germline lookup yields CDR1 SGDLS and CDR2 YYNGEE. CDR3 region: CASSPGTGELFF. The CDR3 coding sequence is TGTGCCAGCAGCCCGGGGACCGGGGAGCTGTTTTTT.

V gene TRBV5-1 combines with J gene TRBJ2-2; TRBD2 agrees at 7 bases. V lost 4 bases, J lost 0 bases, and 3 bases stayed unmatched. The CDR3 has 15 amino acids. Germline V lookup: CDR1 SGHRS, CDR2 YFSETQ. The CDR3 DNA reads as TGCGCCAGCAGCGGGCTAGCGGCGAACACCGGGGAGCTGTTTTTT. Translating it yields CASSGLAANTGELFF.

J is TRBJ2-2 and V is TRBV7-8, with 11 bases matching TRBD2. Germline assignment: CDR1 SGHVS and CDR2 FQNEAQ. CDR3 length equals 19 residues. Losses at the gene ends were 8 bases for V and 7 bases for J; bases not matched to a gene: 21. The CDR3 loop reads CASRTIGTSGTRGSGELFF. CDR3 in DNA: TGTGCCAGCCGAACCATTGGGACTAGCGGAACTAGAGGTAGCGGGGAGCTGTTTTTT.

The J gene is TRBJ1-1, the V gene TRBV7-3, with D unresolved. Germline values: CDR1 SGHTA, CDR2 FQGTGA. The CDR3 has 17 residues. Trimming left V 4 bases short and J 0 bases short, with 18 bases between. The CDR3 DNA reads as TGTGCCAGCAGCTCCCCAATCAACACTAGACTGAACACTGAAGCTTTCTTT. It translates to CASSSPINTRLNTEAFF.

This sequence joins TRBV7-9 and TRBJ2-7; 13 bases match TRBD2. V gave up 4 bases and J gave up 5 bases; unmatched junction bases: 5. Germline CDR1 and CDR2: SEHNR and FQNEAQ (reference sequence). CDR3 length: 15 amino acids. CDR3 residues: CASSSTSGRRHEQYF. The CDR3 DNA reads TGTGCCAGCAGCTCGACTAGCGGGAGGCGACACGAGCAGTACTTC.

The chain employs TRBV28 and TRBJ2-1; 12 bases align to TRBD2. The CDR3 is 17 amino acids. Germline V gives CDR1 MDHEN, CDR2 SYDVKM. V shed 0 bases and J 9 bases; nucleotides not matched to a gene: 9. The CDR3 loop reads CASSLWSLAGGPGEQFF. In DNA form, the CDR3 reads TGTGCCAGCAGTTTATGGTCTCTAGCGGGAGGGCCCGGTGAGCAGTTCTTC.

The V call is TRBV9, the J call TRBJ2-3; the match to TRBD2 covers 7 bases. Germline-derived CDR1 and CDR2 are SGDLS and YYNGEE. This CDR3 has 15 amino acids. Unmatched junction bases numbered 11, after V lost 7 bases and J lost 3 bases. CDR3: CASGIGGRGTDTQYF. CDR3 in DNA: TGTGCCAGCGGAATTGGCGGGAGAGGTACAGATACGCAGTATTTT.

This clone was seen just once. The chain combines TRBV5-1 with TRBJ1-1; D possibly corresponds to TRBD1 (5 bases). The germline V gene has CDR1 SGHRS and CDR2 YFSETQ. V lost 0 bases and J lost 1, with 7 bases in between. CDR3 length: 14 amino acids. Here the CDR3 DNA reads TGCGCCAGCAGCTTGGCGCAGGGGAACACTGAAGCTTTCTTT. Translated, it gives CASSLAQGNTEAFF.

V gene TRBV12-2 combines with J gene TRBJ2-3; the table's D call TRBD2 went unverified against the DNA. TRBV12-2 is a recognized pseudogene. This CDR3 is 20 amino acids long. CDR3 DNA sequence: TGTGCAAGTCGCTTAATCCGCGGGAGGCTAGCGGGAGGGCCGGTAGATACGCAGTATTTT. Its translation is CASRLIRGRLAGGPVDTQYF.

The rearrangement uses TRBV7-9 and TRBJ2-3, with 10 bases fitting TRBD2. CDR3 size: 16 residues. V dropped 4 bases and J dropped 2; count of bases not matched to a gene: 6. Germline CDR1 reads SEHNR; CDR2 reads FQNEAQ (reference sequence). CDR3 nucleotide sequence: TGTGCCAGCAGCTCGCGGACTAGCGGCCACACAGATACGCAGTATTTT. Encoded protein: CASSSRTSGHTDTQYF.

This clone was detected once. V and J are TRBV6-6 and TRBJ2-7, with a weak D call TRBD1 (5 bases). V was pared by 4 bases and J by 5 bases, with 12 bases between. CDR1 is MNHNY, CDR2 SVGAGI, per germline (reference sequence). CDR3 length: 13 amino acids. The CDR3 region is CASSWRREDEQYF. The CDR3 nucleotides are TGTGCCAGCAGTTGGCGCAGGGAAGACGAGCAGTACTTC.

The V gene is TRBV20-1, the J gene TRBJ2-4; 8 positions agree with TRBD1. Germline CDR1 is DFQATT and CDR2 is SNEGSKA (reference sequence). V shed 3 bases and J 8 bases; nucleotides not matched to a gene: 9. This CDR3 spans 14 amino acids. The CDR3 sequence is CSASSMDRVDIQYF. DNA for the CDR3: TGCAGTGCTAGTTCCATGGACAGGGTGGACATTCAGTACTTC.